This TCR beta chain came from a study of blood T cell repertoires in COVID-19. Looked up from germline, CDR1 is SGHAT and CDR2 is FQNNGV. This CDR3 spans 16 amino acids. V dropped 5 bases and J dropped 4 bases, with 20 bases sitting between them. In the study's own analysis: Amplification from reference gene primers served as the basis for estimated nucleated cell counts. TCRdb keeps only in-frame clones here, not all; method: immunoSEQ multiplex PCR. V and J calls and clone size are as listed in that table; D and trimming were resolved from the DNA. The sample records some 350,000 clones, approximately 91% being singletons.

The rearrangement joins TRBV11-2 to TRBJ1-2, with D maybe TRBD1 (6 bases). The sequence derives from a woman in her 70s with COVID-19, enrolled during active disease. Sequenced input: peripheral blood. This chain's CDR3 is CASSPPQITGIYGYTF. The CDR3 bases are TGTGCCAGCAGCCCCCCCCAAATTACAGGGATCTATGGCTACACCTTC. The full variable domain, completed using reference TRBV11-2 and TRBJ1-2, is EAGVAQSPRYKIIEKRQSVAFWCNPISGHATLYWYQQILGQGPKLLIQFQNNGVVDDSQLPKDRFSAERLKGVDSTLKIQPAKLEDSAVYLCASSPPQITGIYGYTFGSGTRLTVV.